This T cell receptor beta chain appears in the sequencing data of a study of blood T cell repertoires in COVID-19. Study-level information: From the United States, Italy and Spain came samples of acute and convalescent COVID-19. In each case, the material was cDNA or gDNA derived from T cells, B-cell-depleted T cells, or PBMCs.

Per the authors' pipeline: The authors estimated nucleated cell counts from reference gene primer amplification. The protocol was immunoSEQ multiplex PCR, while the TCRdb copy is restricted to in-frame clones and leaves out a portion. V, J and clone size derive from that table, while D and trimming were established from the DNA sequence. The table lists tens of thousands of clones, about 80% of them singletons, with roughly 15% in the top ten. V lost 1 base and J lost 4; bases outside the gene matches: 11. The germline gives CDR1 LNHDA, CDR2 SQIVND (reference sequence). The CDR3 spans 17 residues. Sequences were obtained from peripheral blood. This clonotype originated in a man older than 75 with active COVID-19. V gene TRBV19 combines with J gene TRBJ2-5, with 8 bases fitting TRBD1. The chain's CDR3 is CASSIVQGAAGGETQYF. DNA of the CDR3: TGTGCCAGTAGTATAGTTCAGGGGGCCGCTGGGGGAGAGACCCAGTACTTC.